Below are 13 T cell receptor beta chains sequenced from a single sample in a study of monozygotic twins with inflammatory bowel disease. Each CDR3 protein gets one entry in TCRdb, which reprocessed the 5' RACE reads and gives no DNA. The specimen's table records under 200,000 distinct CDR3 sequences. The sample taken for sequencing was blood. The receptors were sampled from a human donor with ulcerative colitis or Crohn's disease, or a healthy co-twin of an affected twin (not recorded which).

The V gene is TRBV20-1, the J gene TRBJ1-2. The CDR3 contains 13 residues. CDR1 DFQATT and CDR2 SNEGSKA come from the germline V gene (reference sequence). CDR3 region: CSAKTATNYGYTF.

The V call is TRBV7-6, the J call TRBJ2-1; TCRdb's D gene call, TRBD2, goes unchecked for lack of DNA. The CDR3 has 16 amino acids. Germline CDR1 reads SGHVS; CDR2 reads FNYEAQ. CDR3 sequence: CASSPGGLAVDNEQFF.

The CDR3 protein is CASRREGAVHQPQHF. The chain has TRBV7-2 and TRBJ1-5; with no DNA, the TCRdb D assignment of TRBD1 cannot be verified. Germline V gene sequence: CDR1 SGHTA, CDR2 FQGNSA. CDR3 size: 15 residues.

This chain links TRBV20-1 with TRBJ2-6; TCRdb outputs TRBD2, but without DNA this stays unchecked. The CDR3 loop spans 16 amino acids. Germline V CDR1 and CDR2: DFQATT, SNEGSKA (reference sequence). CDR3 protein: CSARDPLGQGANVLTF.

The chain has TRBV5-4 and TRBJ2-5; checking the TCRdb D call of TRBD1 is not possible without DNA. The CDR3 is made up of 13 amino acids. The V gene's germline CDR1 is SGHNT and CDR2 YYREEE (reference sequence). CDR3 amino acids: CASSWTGGETQYF.

CDR3 amino acids: CSAPLRGSDTQYF. The chain is built from TRBV20-1 and TRBJ2-3; TCRdb selects TRBD2, and the lack of DNA leaves this call unchecked. CDR1 is DFQATT and CDR2 is SNEGSKA in the germline V gene (reference sequence). The CDR3 spans 13 residues.

The chain recombines TRBV7-8 with TRBJ2-5; absent DNA, TCRdb's TRBD2 call cannot be checked. Germline CDR1 and CDR2: SGHVS and FQNEAQ. This CDR3 region has 12 residues. The CDR3 region is CAGGSGVETQYF.

The rearrangement joins TRBV28 to TRBJ1-6; the D call of TRBD1 rests on TCRdb alone, since no DNA is present to check it. This CDR3 has 18 residues. Germline values: CDR1 MDHEN, CDR2 SYDVKM. Here the CDR3 reads CASSAPIGTGGGNSPLHF.

The V and J genes are TRBV5-1 and TRBJ2-5; there is no DNA to check the TCRdb D call of TRBD1. The germline gives CDR1 SGHRS, CDR2 YFSETQ. CDR3 length: 18 amino acids. CDR3 sequence: CASSYGPRGVWTQETQYF. The complete variable domain, with remaining parts taken from reference TRBV5-1 and TRBJ2-5, reads KAGVTQTPRYLIKTRGQQVTLSCSPISGHRSVSWYQQTPGQGLQFLFEYFSETQRNKGNFPGRFSGRQFSNSRSEMNVSTLELGDSALYLCASSYGPRGVWTQETQYFGPGTRLLVL.

V gene TRBV4-2 combines with J gene TRBJ2-1; there is no DNA to check the TCRdb D call of TRBD1. CDR3 length equals 14 residues. Germline-derived CDR1 and CDR2 are LGHNA and YNFKEQ. CDR3 amino acids: CASSLEAGEREQFF.

This sequence joins TRBV12-3 or TRBV12-4 and TRBJ2-5; the D call from TCRdb, TRBD2, cannot be confirmed without DNA. The CDR3 consists of 15 residues. CDR3 residues: CASSSTSANQETQYF.

The rearrangement joins TRBV11-2 to TRBJ2-1. This CDR3 has 14 amino acids. Germline CDR1 reads SGHAT; CDR2 reads FQNNGV. CDR3 protein: CASSSQISYNEQFF.

The chain joins TRBV6-1 to TRBJ1-5. The germline CDR1 and CDR2 sequences are MNHNS and SASEGT. This CDR3 comprises 14 residues. CDR3 amino acids: CASSGYYSNQPQHF.